The clone carrying this TCR beta chain was observed a handful of times. Its specificity is not known. This record belongs to a study of T cell responses to AZD1222 COVID-19 vaccine. Study-wide results and limits: Receipt of two AZD1222 doses was followed by a rise in Spike-specific TCR breadth and depth. Mostly white British, mostly female donors; authors suggested clonal diversity may be underestimated. Only a handful of individuals given AZD1222 were seropositive at baseline.

Per the germline V gene, CDR1 is SQVTM and CDR2 is ANQGSEA. V was shortened by 3 bases and J by 11 bases, with 12 bases between the two germline ends. The CDR3 has 11 residues. The method was immunoSEQ multiplex PCR; TCRdb's version includes in-frame clones alone and lacks a portion of them. This sample has some 130,000 clones, with 70% to 90% found just once. The material sequenced was peripheral blood, taken on day 0 of AZD1222 vaccination. The gene calls are TRBV29-1 and TRBJ2-3; D gene uncertain. This receptor was obtained from an adult in good health. CDR3 sequence (DNA): TGCAGCGTTGAGGCTCTCTGGGGGCAGTATTTT. Its protein product is CSVEALWGQYF.